The sample holds many counts of the clone carrying this TCR beta chain. This record comes from a study of regulatory T cells in long-lasting Graves disease. Germline CDR1 and CDR2: SGHRS and YFSETQ. The CDR3 contains 13 residues. Trimming cost V 0 bases and J 6 bases, with 8 bases left between them. Time point denoted: newly diagnosed GD, antithyroid drugs for less than 3 months. The TCR library was prepared using RNA isolated from PBMCs. TCR beta libraries were built with iRepertoire HTBI primers and Arm-PCR of CDR3 regions. TCRdb used MiXCR to reprocess the multiplex PCR reads, holding one entry per CDR3 protein. The sample contains about 350,000 distinct CDR3 sequences, 16% of which appear only once. The sample also formed part of further work on T cells in Graves' hyperthyroidism and ophthalmopathy.

The rearrangement uses TRBV5-1 and TRBJ2-3; D ambiguous. This sequence originates from a woman aged 18 to 35 with Graves disease. Sequenced here: peripheral blood mononuclear cells (PBMCs), sampled at new diagnosis, from a patient treated with antithyroid drugs. The chain's CDR3 is CASSLANQDTQYF. In DNA form, the CDR3 reads TGCGCCAGCAGCTTGGCCAATCAGGATACGCAGTATTTT.